Here is one T cell receptor beta chain with its context. The target of this receptor is not known. No clone much larger than this one lies a single base away; base qualities are absent. This sample also contains other DNA sequences that code for the same CDR3. Magnetically isolated CD3+ T cells were stimulated less than 1.8 hours with PMA and ionomycin, then labeled by IL-17A and IFNgamma cytokine secretion assays. Synovial fluid effusions were aspirated from actively inflamed joints of psoriatic arthritis patients. For each patient, synovial fluid served as the source from which three memory CD8+ T cell populations were isolated by sorting: Tc1 cells (IL-17A-IFNgamma+), Tc17 cells (IL-17A+) and the bulk memory fraction, allowing their TCR repertoires to be compared. The psoriatic arthritis patients fulfilled the Classification of Psoriatic Arthritis Study Group (CASPAR) criteria. Cells secreting cytokines were also stained with a viability dye and with anti-CD3, CD8, CD14 and CD4 antibodies, then sorted on a BD FACSAria. TCRbeta sequencing was performed on sorted synovial fluid CD8+ T cell subsets from three patients with psoriatic arthritis. Synovial fluid mononuclear cells were isolated using Lymphoprep and were cryopreserved in liquid nitrogen prior to use. The medium used for cryopreservation had around 52% fetal calf serum and around 9.2% dimethyl sulfoxide.

The CDR3 has 12 amino acids, counting the end cysteine and phenylalanine. Left in the record is the CDR3 DNA by itself, 36 bases read in frame from the first base. CDR1 SGDLS and CDR2 YYNGEE were looked up in the germline V gene. Trimming costs V 2 bases and J 5 bases, and their ends lie 4 bases apart. After DNA extraction (Qiagen), TCRbeta V-D-J rearrangements underwent bias-controlled amplification and then high-throughput sequencing (immunoSEQ; Adaptive Biotech). Turning to the authors' computational methods: Productive sequences were analyzed at sequence level using the immunoSEQ Analyzer platform. Clonality was calculated as 1 minus Pielou's evenness, with values ranging from 0 (highly polyclonal) to 1 (monoclonal). How much repertoires overlapped between subsets was quantified with the Morisita index, which goes from 0 (no similarity) to 1 (complete similarity). Sourced from immuneACCESS, this table was stored by TCRdb with only in-frame sequences that have V and J called. A share of the clones is absent; for the studies checked, an unresolved V gene accounts for under half, and the remainder has no known explanation. The DNA gave D and trimming, while V, J and clone size come from that table. Counted in this sample were some 2,200 clones; approximately 65% of them appeared once. The ten biggest clones cover roughly 16% of the sample.

This sample stems from a study of IL-17A CD8 T cells in psoriatic arthritis synovium. A note on the overall study: The goal of the study was to characterize the phenotype, molecular profile and function of synovial IL-17A+CD8+ T cells in the pathogenesis of psoriatic arthritis. What the study reported, not specific to this receptor: Cells were obtained from synovial fluid rather than synovial tissue, because no psoriatic arthritis synovial tissue samples were available. In a couple of patients, many Tc17 clones also appeared in the synovial Tc1 population, producing Morisita overlap indices above 0.9. TCR sequencing covered only three patients, which the authors acknowledged as a limited sample size. Although over 5% of the repertoire was occupied by some individual clones, most synovial CD8+ subsets remained polyclonal.

Input material: IFN-gamma+ CD8+ T cells from synovial fluid. The intended sense of this specimen's cell subset or site label: IL-17A-IFNgamma+ memory CD8+ (Tc1) cells. The receptor chain draws on TRBV9 and TRBJ2-2, with no reliable assignment of the D segment. This receptor was obtained from a human donor with psoriatic arthritis. The CDR3 amino acid sequence is: CASSVRTGELFF. The sequence in DNA is TGTGCCAGCAGCGTTCGAACCGGGGAGCTGTTTTTT.